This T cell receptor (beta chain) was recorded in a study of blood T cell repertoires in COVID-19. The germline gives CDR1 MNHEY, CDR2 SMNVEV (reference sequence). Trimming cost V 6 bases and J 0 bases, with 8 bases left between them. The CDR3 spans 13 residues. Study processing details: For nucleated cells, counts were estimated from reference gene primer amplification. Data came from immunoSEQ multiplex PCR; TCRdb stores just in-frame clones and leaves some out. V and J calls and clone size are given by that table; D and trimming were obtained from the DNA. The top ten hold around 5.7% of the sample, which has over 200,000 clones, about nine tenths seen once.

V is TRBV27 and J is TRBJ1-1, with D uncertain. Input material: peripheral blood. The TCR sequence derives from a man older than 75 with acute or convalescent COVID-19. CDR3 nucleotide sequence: TGTGCCAGCAGCCCCGGGTTGAACACTGAAGCTTTCTTT. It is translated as CASSPGLNTEAFF.